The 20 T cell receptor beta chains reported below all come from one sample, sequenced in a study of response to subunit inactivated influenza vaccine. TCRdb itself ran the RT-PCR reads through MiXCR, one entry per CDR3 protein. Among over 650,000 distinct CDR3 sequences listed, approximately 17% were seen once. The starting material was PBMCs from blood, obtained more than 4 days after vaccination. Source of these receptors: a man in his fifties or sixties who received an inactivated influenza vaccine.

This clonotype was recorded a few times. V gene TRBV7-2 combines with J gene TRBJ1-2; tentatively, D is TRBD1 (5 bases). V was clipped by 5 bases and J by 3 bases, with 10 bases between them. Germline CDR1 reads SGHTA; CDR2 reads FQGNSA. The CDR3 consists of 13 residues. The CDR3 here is CASSEGKHYGYTF. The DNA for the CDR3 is TGTGCCAGCAGCGAGGGGAAGCACTATGGCTACACCTTC.

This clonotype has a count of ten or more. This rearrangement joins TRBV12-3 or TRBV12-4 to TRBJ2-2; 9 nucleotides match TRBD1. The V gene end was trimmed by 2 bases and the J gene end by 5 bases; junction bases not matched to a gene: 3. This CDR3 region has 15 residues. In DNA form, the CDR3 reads TGTGCCAGCAGTTTATTGGGACAGGGAACCGGGGAGCTGTTTTTT. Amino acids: CASSLLGQGTGELFF.

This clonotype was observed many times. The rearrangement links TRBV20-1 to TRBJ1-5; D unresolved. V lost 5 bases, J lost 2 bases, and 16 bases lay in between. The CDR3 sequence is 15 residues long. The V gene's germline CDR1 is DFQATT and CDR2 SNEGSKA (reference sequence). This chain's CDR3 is CSAYPSGFGNQPQHF. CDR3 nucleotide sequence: TGCAGTGCTTACCCCTCCGGGTTCGGCAATCAGCCCCAGCATTTT.

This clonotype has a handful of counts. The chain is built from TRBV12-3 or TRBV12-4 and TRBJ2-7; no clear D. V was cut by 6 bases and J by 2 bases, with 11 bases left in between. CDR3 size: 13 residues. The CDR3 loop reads CASSGEVTYEQYF. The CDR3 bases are TGTGCCAGCAGCGGCGAGGTAACCTACGAGCAGTACTTC.

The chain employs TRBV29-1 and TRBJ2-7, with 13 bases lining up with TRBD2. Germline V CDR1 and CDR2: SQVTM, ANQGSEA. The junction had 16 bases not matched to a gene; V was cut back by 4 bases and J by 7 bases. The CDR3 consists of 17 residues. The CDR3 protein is CSVAGLAGALHRDEQYF. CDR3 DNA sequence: TGCAGCGTTGCTGGACTAGCGGGAGCCCTACATCGGGATGAGCAGTACTTC.

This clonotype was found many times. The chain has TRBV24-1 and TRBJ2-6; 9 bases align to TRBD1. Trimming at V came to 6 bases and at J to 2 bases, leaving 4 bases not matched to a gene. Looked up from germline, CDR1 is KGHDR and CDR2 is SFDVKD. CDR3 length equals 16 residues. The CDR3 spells CATSPGTGPGANVLTF. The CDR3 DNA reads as TGTGCCACCAGTCCGGGGACAGGGCCTGGGGCCAACGTCCTGACTTTC.

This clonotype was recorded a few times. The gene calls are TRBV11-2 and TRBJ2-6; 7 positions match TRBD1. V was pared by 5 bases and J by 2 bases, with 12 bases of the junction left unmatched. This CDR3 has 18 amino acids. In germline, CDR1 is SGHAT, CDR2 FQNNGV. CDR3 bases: TGTGCCAGCAGCCCGATCTCGGACAGGATCCCTGGGGCCAACGTCCTGACTTTC. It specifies CASSPISDRIPGANVLTF.

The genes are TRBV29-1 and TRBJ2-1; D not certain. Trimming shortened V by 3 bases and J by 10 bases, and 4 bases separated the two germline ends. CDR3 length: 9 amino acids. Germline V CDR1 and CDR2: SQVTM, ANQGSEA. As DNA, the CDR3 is TGCAGCGTTGATGAAGAGCAGTTCTTC. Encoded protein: CSVDEEQFF.

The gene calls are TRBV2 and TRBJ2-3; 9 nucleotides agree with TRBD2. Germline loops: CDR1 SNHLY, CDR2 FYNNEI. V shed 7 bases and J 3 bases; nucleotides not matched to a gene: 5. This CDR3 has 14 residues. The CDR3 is CASNAGGPTDTQYF. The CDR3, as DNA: TGTGCCAGCAATGCGGGAGGGCCGACAGATACGCAGTATTTT.

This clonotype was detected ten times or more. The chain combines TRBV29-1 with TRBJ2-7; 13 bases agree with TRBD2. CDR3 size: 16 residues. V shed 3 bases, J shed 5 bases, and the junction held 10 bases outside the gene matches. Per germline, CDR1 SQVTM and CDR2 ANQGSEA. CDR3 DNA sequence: TGCAGCGTTGATTGGACTAGCGGGAGCAAGTTTCACGAGCAGTACTTC. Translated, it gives CSVDWTSGSKFHEQYF.

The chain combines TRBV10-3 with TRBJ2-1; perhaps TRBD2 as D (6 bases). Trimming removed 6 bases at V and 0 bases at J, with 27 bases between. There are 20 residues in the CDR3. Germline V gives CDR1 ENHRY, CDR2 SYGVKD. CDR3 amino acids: CAISELGGIIEKSSYNEQFF. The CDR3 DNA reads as TGTGCCATCAGCGAGCTTGGCGGGATTATCGAAAAAAGCTCCTACAATGAGCAGTTCTTC.

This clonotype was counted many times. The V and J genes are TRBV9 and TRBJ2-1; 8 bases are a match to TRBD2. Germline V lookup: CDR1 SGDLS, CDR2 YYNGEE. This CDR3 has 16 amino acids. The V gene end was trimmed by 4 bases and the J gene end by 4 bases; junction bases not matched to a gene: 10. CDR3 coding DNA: TGTGCCAGCAGCCCCGCAGCTAGCGGGTTGTACAATGAGCAGTTCTTC. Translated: CASSPAASGLYNEQFF.

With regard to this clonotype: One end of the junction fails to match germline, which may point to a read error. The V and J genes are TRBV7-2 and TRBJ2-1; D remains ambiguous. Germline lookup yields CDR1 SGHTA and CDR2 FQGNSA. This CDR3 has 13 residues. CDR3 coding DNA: TGTGCCTGCAGCTTGCCGAACTACAATGAGCAGTTCTTC. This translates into CACSLPNYNEQFF.

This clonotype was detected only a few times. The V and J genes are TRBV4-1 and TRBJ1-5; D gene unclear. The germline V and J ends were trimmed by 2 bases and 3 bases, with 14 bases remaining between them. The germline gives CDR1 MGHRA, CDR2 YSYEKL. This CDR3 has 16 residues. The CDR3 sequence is CASSQFFGSFNQPQHF. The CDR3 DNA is TGCGCCAGCAGCCAATTTTTCGGGTCTTTCAATCAGCCCCAGCATTTT.

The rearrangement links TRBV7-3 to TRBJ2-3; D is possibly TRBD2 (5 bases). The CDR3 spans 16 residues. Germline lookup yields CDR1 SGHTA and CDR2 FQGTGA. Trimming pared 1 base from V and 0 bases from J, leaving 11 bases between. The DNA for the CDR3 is TGTGCCAGCAGCTTAATCGAGGGTAGTAGCACAGATACGCAGTATTTT. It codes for CASSLIEGSSTDTQYF.

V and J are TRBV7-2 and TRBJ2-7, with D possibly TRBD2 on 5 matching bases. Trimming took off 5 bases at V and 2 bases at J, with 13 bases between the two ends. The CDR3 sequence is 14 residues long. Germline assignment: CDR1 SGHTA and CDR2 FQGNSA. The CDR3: CASSLGAAAYEQYF. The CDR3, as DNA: TGTGCCAGCAGCCTGGGTGCAGCGGCCTACGAGCAGTACTTC.

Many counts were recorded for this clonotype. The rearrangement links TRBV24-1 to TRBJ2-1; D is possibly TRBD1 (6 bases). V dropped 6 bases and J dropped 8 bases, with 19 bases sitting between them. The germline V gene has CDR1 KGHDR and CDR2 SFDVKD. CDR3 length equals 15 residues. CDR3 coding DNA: TGTGCCACCAGTCGTCCAGGACAGCGTATGGATGAGCAGTTCTTC. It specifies CATSRPGQRMDEQFF.

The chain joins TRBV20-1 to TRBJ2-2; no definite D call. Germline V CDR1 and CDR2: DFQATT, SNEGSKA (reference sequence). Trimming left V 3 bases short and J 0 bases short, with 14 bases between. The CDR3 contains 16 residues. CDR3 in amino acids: CSARVAAPSNTGELFF. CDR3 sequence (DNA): TGCAGTGCTAGGGTGGCTGCGCCGTCGAACACCGGGGAGCTGTTTTTT.

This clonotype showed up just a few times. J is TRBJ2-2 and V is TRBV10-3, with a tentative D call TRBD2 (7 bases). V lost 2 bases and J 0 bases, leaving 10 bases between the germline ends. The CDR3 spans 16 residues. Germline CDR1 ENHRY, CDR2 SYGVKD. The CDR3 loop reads CAISEKGGPNTGELFF. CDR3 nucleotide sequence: TGTGCCATCAGTGAGAAGGGGGGGCCGAACACCGGGGAGCTGTTTTTT.

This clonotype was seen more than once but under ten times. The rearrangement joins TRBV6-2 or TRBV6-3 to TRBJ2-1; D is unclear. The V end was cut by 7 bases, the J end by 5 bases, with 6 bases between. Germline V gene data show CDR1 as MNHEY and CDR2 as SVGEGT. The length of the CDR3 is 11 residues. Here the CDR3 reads CASTYDNEQFF. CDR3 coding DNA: TGTGCCAGCACGTACGACAATGAGCAGTTCTTC.